This T cell receptor (beta chain) stems from a study of cytomegalovirus exposure and HLA in healthy donors. Whole-study context: The roughly 110 validation repertoires used the same platform as the 600 to 750 first-cohort repertoires (as reported by a later analysis). General study results and limits: Usually a TCR sequence was rare, but some public TCRs were found in many donors.

A note on this clone: The antigen remains unidentified.

V was trimmed by 5 bases and J by 0 bases, leaving 14 bases between them. The CDR3 totals 14 residues. Germline CDR1 reads GTSNPN; CDR2 reads SVGIG (reference sequence). The assay was immunoSEQ multiplex PCR, and TCRdb's table has in-frame clones only and misses some. The sample carries some 130,000 clones, just under 85% recorded once. The donors were members of the validation cohort, which comprised 120 subjects and was separate from the first cohort of roughly 700 subjects. The clonotype comes from a man aged 30-40 years in good health and CMV-seropositive. The sequenced sample consisted of PBMCs. The chain joins TRBV30 to TRBJ2-7; D may be TRBD2 (6 bases). The chain's CDR3 is CAWGRRGDSYEQYF. CDR3 DNA sequence: TGTGCCTGGGGACGGCGGGGCGACTCCTACGAGCAGTACTTC.